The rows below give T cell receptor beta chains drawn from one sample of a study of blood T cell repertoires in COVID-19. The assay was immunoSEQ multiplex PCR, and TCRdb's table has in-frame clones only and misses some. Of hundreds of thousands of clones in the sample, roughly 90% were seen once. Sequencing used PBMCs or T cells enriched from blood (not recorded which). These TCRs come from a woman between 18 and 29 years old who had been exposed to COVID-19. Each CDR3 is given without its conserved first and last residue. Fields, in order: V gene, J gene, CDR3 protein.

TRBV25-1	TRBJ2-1	ASSAFGQGGNNEQF
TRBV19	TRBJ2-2	ASRIPGQGNTGELF
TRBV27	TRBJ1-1	ASRPWALNTEAF
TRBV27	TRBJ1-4	ASSLFPGRDEKLF
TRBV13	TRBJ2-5	ASSSRARQETQY
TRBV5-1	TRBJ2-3	ASSSYRGTGTDTQY
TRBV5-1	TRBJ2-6	ASSYGTDLSGANVLT
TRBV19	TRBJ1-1	ASSIRGEETQAF
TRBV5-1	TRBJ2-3	ASSPGTPTDTQY
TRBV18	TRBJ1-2	ASSPIDNNYGYT
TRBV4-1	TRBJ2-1	ASSGEGQTSSYNEQF
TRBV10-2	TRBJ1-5	ASRRTGYSNQPQH
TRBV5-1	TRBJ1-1	ASSLGQGAAEAF
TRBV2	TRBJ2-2	ASRWPSGGAGELF
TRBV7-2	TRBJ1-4	ASSLVGGLGEKLF
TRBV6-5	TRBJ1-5	ASRPGTGGYQPQH
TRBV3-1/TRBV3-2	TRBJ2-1	ASSQLAENEQF
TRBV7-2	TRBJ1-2	ASSPQRGQRYGYT
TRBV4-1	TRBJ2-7	ASSQVPGGRLYEQY
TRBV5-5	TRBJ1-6	ASSFALQQANSPLH
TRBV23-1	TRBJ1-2	ASSTQGVAFVDGYT
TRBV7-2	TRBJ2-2	ASSLAALAVGELF
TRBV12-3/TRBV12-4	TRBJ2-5	ASTNRETQY
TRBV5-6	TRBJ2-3	ASSLRTDPSTDTQY
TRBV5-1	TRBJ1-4	ASSSTGATNEKLF
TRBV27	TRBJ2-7	ASSLYGDSSSYEQY
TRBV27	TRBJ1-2	ASTGQGHYGYT
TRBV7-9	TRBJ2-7	ASSLVAASYEQY
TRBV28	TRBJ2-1	ASSFPSGMEQF
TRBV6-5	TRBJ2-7	ASSSSVHEQY
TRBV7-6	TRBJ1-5	ASSLQGANQPQH
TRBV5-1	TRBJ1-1	ASRHRDLNTEAF
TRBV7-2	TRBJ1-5	ASSFLYSNQPQH
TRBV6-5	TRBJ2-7	ASSYSDRGPYEQY
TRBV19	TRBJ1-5	ASTLTWGGSNQPQH
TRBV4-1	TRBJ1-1	ASSQGRENTEAF
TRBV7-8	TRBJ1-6	ASSLGRTGLSPLH
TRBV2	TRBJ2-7	ASSEWVTDGEQY
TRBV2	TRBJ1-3	ASSELVTGAGNTIY